The rows below give T cell receptor beta chains drawn from one sample of a study of tumor and adjacent non-tumor tissue in lung cancer. TCRdb re-derived calls from the multiplex PCR reads in MiXCR, one entry per CDR3 protein. The sample has about 100,000 distinct CDR3 sequences, over 55% seen once. What was sequenced was distant non-tumor lung tissue. All receptors derive from a man aged 30 to 39 with non-small cell lung cancer. The CDR3 runs from the conserved cysteine through the conserved F or W. Each record gives: J gene, clone size, D gene, V gene, CDR3 DNA, CDR3 protein. The D gene is left open where the match is weak. Where a row states a size, it is once, few, many or the class of an expanded clone; other rows omit it.

J: TRBJ2-3; size: -; D: -; V: TRBV6-5; DNA: TGTGCCAGTAGTTACCTGACTAGTAGCATAGATACGCAGTATTTT; CDR3: CASSYLTSSIDTQYF
J: TRBJ1-1; size: many; D: TRBD1; V: TRBV10-3; DNA: TGTGCCACCACCACAGGGGACACTGAAGCTTTCTTT; CDR3: CATTTGDTEAFF
J: TRBJ2-2; size: -; D: TRBD2; V: TRBV6-5; DNA: TGTGCAAGCACACCGTCTAGCGGGCCCTCAAAGACCGGGGAGCTGTTTTTT; CDR3: CASTPSSGPSKTGELFF
J: TRBJ2-7; size: -; D: TRBD1; V: TRBV19; DNA: TGTGCCAGTAGTTCCTCACCGGGACAGAGCTCCTACGAGCAGTACTTC; CDR3: CASSSSPGQSSYEQYF
J: TRBJ2-1; size: -; D: TRBD1; V: TRBV7-3; DNA: TGTGTCAGCAGCTCCGGGACAGGGCCTCGCAATGAGCAGTTCTTC; CDR3: CVSSSGTGPRNEQFF
J: TRBJ1-3; size: many; D: -; V: TRBV4-1; DNA: TGCGCCAGCAGCCAAGATCGAGGGGTCGGAAACACCATATATTTT; CDR3: CASSQDRGVGNTIYF
J: TRBJ2-1; size: -; D: -; V: TRBV5-4; DNA: TGTGCCAATAGCTCACAACTGGACTGGATACAATTCTTC; CDR3: CANSSQLDWIQFF
J: TRBJ1-2; size: -; D: TRBD1; V: TRBV6-1; DNA: TGTGCCAGCAGTAACCGGGACAGGGATAATTATGGCTACACCTTC; CDR3: CASSNRDRDNYGYTF
J: TRBJ2-2; size: -; D: -; V: TRBV24-1; DNA: TGTGCCACCACTGAGGTGCCAGACACCGTGGGGCTGTTTTTT; CDR3: CATTEVPDTVGLFF
J: TRBJ2-7; size: once; D: -; V: TRBV20-1; DNA: TGCAGTGTTATACTGCGGGACTACGAGCAGTACTTC; CDR3: CSVILRDYEQYF
J: TRBJ2-5; size: few; D: -; V: TRBV30; DNA: TGTGCCTGGAGTCCACGTTCTCGGGGCGGGGAGACCCAGTACTTC; CDR3: CAWSPRSRGGETQYF
J: TRBJ2-1; size: many; D: -; V: TRBV5-4; DNA: TGTGCCAGCAGCTACTTGGGCAGCGGCTCCTACAATGAGCAGTTCTTC; CDR3: CASSYLGSGSYNEQFF
J: TRBJ2-1; size: -; D: -; V: TRBV30; DNA: TGTGCCTGGAGCCATGCAAGGGGGAATGAGCAGTTCTTC; CDR3: CAWSHARGNEQFF
J: TRBJ2-3; size: once; D: TRBD2; V: TRBV29-1; DNA: TGCAGCGTTGGGACTAGCACGGATATGCAGTATTTT; CDR3: CSVGTSTDMQYF
J: TRBJ2-5; size: -; D: TRBD2; V: TRBV5-4; DNA: TGTGCCAGCAGCTTAGGGAGCGGGGGGCCTACAGAGACCCAGTACTTC; CDR3: CASSLGSGGPTETQYF
J: TRBJ2-3; size: -; D: TRBD1; V: TRBV7-8; DNA: TGTGCCAGCAGCCATAGGCACAGGGGTACGGGCACAGATACGCAGTATTTT; CDR3: CASSHRHRGTGTDTQYF
J: TRBJ2-7; size: -; D: TRBD1; V: TRBV11-1; DNA: TGTGCCAGCAGATCGGACAGGTCCATCGAGCAGTACTTC; CDR3: CASRSDRSIEQYF
J: TRBJ2-1; size: once; D: -; V: TRBV20-1; DNA: TGCAGTACTAGATCGTGGCGATCCTACAATGAGCAGTTCTTC; CDR3: CSTRSWRSYNEQFF
J: TRBJ1-4; size: once; D: TRBD1; V: TRBV11-1; DNA: TGTGCCAGCAGCCGAACCGGACAGGGGATAAAAAATGTAAAACTGTCTTTT; CDR3: CASSRTGQGIKNVKLSF
J: TRBJ1-6; size: few; D: -; V: TRBV20-1; DNA: TGCAGTGCTAGAGATGCAAGTGAATCCTATAATTCACCCCTCCACTTT; CDR3: CSARDASESYNSPLHF
J: TRBJ2-5; size: once; D: TRBD1; V: TRBV11-2; DNA: TGTGCCAGCAGCTGTACAGGGGAGACTCAGTACTTC; CDR3: CASSCTGETQYF
J: TRBJ2-2; size: many; D: TRBD2; V: TRBV6-1; DNA: TGTGCCAGCAGTAGCCTAGCGGCGAACACCGGGGAGCTGTTTTTT; CDR3: CASSSLAANTGELFF
J: TRBJ2-1; size: -; D: -; V: TRBV11-2; DNA: -; CDR3: CASSLVWGTGADYNEQFF
J: TRBJ2-1; size: -; D: -; V: TRBV20-1; DNA: TGCCGTGCAAATTACTGGCGGGTGTACAATAAGCAGTTCTTC; CDR3: CRANYWRVYNKQFF
J: TRBJ2-3; size: few; D: -; V: TRBV20-1; DNA: TGCAGTGCCCGAAGACTAACTGGGGGCCACACAGATACGCAGTATTTT; CDR3: CSARRLTGGHTDTQYF
J: TRBJ1-5; size: many; D: TRBD1; V: TRBV29-1; DNA: TGCAGCGTTGTTACAGGGGATTACAATCAGCCCCAGCATTTT; CDR3: CSVVTGDYNQPQHF
J: TRBJ2-3; size: -; D: -; V: TRBV11-3; DNA: TGTGCCAGCAGCTTACGCCGAGACTCGGCCGTGAGCATAGATACGCAGTATTTT; CDR3: CASSLRRDSAVSIDTQYF
J: TRBJ2-2; size: -; D: -; V: TRBV6-4; DNA: TGTGCCAGCAGTGACTGGGCTAGCCTTAACACCGGGGAGCTGTTTTTT; CDR3: CASSDWASLNTGELFF
J: TRBJ2-1; size: -; D: -; V: TRBV20-1; DNA: TGCAGTGCTAGAGATCAGTGGTGGTATGGGTCGCATGAGCAGTTCTTC; CDR3: CSARDQWWYGSHEQFF
J: TRBJ2-1; size: -; D: -; V: TRBV11-2; DNA: TGTGCCAGCAGCTTCCGGATAGGGGAGGAATTCTTC; CDR3: CASSFRIGEEFF
J: TRBJ2-2; size: few; D: TRBD2; V: TRBV11-2; DNA: TGTGCCAGCAGCCCAGTAGCGGGTAACACCGGGGAGCTGTTTTTT; CDR3: CASSPVAGNTGELFF